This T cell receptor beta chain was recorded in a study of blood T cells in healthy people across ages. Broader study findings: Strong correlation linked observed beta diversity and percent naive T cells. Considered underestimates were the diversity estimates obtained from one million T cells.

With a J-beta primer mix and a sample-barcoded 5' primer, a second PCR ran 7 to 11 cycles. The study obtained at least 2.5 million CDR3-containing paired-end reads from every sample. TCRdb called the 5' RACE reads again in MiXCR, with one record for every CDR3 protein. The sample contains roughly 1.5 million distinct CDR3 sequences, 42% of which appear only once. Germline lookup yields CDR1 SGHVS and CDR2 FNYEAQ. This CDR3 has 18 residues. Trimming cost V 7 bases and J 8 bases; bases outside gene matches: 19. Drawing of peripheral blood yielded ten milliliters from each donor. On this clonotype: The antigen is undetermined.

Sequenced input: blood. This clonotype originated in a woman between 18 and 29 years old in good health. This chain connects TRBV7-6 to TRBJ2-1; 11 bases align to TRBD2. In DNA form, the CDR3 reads TGTGCCAGCACCTTTATTCCGACTAGCGGGATGCAGATGTATGAGCAGTTCTTC. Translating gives CASTFIPTSGMQMYEQFF. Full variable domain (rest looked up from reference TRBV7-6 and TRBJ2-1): GAGVSQSPRYKVTKRGQDVALRCDPISGHVSLYWYRQALGQGPEFLTYFNYEAQQDKSGLPNDRFSAERPEGSISTLTIQRTEQRDSAMYRCASTFIPTSGMQMYEQFFGPGTRLTVL.